The 26 T cell receptor beta chains given below trace back to one sample, sequenced in a study of Tregs in tolerant kidney transplant recipients. Mixed chimerism was transient after nonmyeloablative marrow transplants from related graft donors. TCRdb's table, derived via immunoSEQ multiplex PCR, lists solely in-frame clones and lacks some. The repertoire has some 56,000 clones, around 90% of them found once; the top ten carry nearly 15%. The starting material was CD8+ T cells from blood (PBMCs), obtained 24 months after the transplant. All receptors come from a human patient who received a combined kidney and bone marrow transplant. Some T cells may be the graft donor's.

The chain recombines TRBV7-6 with TRBJ2-7; D possibly corresponds to TRBD2 (6 bases). The CDR3 spans 16 residues. The V gene's germline CDR1 is SGHVS and CDR2 FNYEAQ. V gave up 5 bases and J gave up 2 bases, with 19 bases separating them. CDR3 sequence: CASSPVGGTDPYEQYF. DNA for the CDR3: TGTGCCAGCAGCCCAGTTGGGGGGACTGATCCCTACGAGCAGTACTTC. The full variable domain, with the rest looked up from reference TRBV7-6 and TRBJ2-7, is GAGVSQSPRYKVTKRGQDVALRCDPISGHVSLYWYRQALGQGPEFLTYFNYEAQQDKSGLPNDRFSAERPEGSISTLTIQRTEQRDSAMYRCASSPVGGTDPYEQYFGPGTRLTVT.

The V call is TRBV28, the J call TRBJ1-1, with 7 bases lining up with TRBD1. Germline V lookup: CDR1 MDHEN, CDR2 SYDVKM. This CDR3 comprises 14 residues. Losses at the gene ends were 8 bases for V and 0 bases for J; bases not matched to a gene: 6. In DNA, the CDR3 is TGTGCCAGCGAAAAGGGGGCAGTGAACACTGAAGCTTTCTTT. Its protein is CASEKGAVNTEAFF.

This chain uses TRBV14 with TRBJ2-2, with 9 bases identical to TRBD2. This CDR3 has 15 amino acids. Germline V gene lookup returns CDR1 SGHDN and CDR2 FVKESK. With V trimmed by 3 bases and J by 6 bases, 5 bases remained unmatched. In DNA, the CDR3 is TGTGCCAGCAGCCAGATAGCGGGAGCGGCCGGGGAGCTGTTTTTT. Protein: CASSQIAGAAGELFF.

The rearrangement joins TRBV27 to TRBJ1-5, with D hard to call. Germline lookup yields CDR1 MNHEY and CDR2 SMNVEV (reference sequence). There are 14 residues in the CDR3. V gave up 5 bases and J gave up 3 bases, with 11 bases separating them. The CDR3 loop reads CASSRSGNNQPQHF. CDR3 DNA: TGTGCCAGCAGTCGCAGCGGCAACAATCAGCCCCAGCATTTT.

The genes are TRBV7-3 and TRBJ2-5; tentative D call: TRBD1 (5 bases). CDR1 is SGHTA, CDR2 FQGTGA, per germline. This CDR3 is 18 amino acids long. V lost 2 bases and J 3 bases, leaving 22 bases between the germline ends. The CDR3 is CASSLEVNLGQIKETQYF. DNA of the CDR3: TGTGCCAGCAGCTTAGAAGTTAATTTAGGACAAATCAAAGAGACCCAGTACTTC.

The chain uses TRBV5-4 and TRBJ2-5; weak D call: TRBD1 (6 bases). In germline, CDR1 is SGHNT, CDR2 YYREEE (reference sequence). The germline V and J ends were trimmed by 2 bases and 2 bases, with 13 bases remaining between them. CDR3 length equals 15 residues. Written as DNA, the CDR3 is TGTGCCAGCAGCTTAGGGGCAGGGGCTCAAGAGACCCAGTACTTC. Translating it yields CASSLGAGAQETQYF.

The V gene is TRBV2, the J gene TRBJ2-5; 10 bases are a match to TRBD2. Germline V gives CDR1 SNHLY, CDR2 FYNNEI. V lost 6 bases to trimming and J lost 1 base; unmatched junction nucleotides: 8. The CDR3 runs to 16 residues. CDR3 DNA: TGTGCCAGCAGCGTCACTAGCGGGGCTATCCAAGAGACCCAGTACTTC. This sequence encodes CASSVTSGAIQETQYF.

V gene TRBV6-1 combines with J gene TRBJ1-2, with D perhaps matching TRBD1 (6 bases). CDR1 MNHNS and CDR2 SASEGT come from the germline V gene. The CDR3 is 14 amino acids. V lost 1 base to trimming and J lost 6 bases, with 12 bases between them. CDR3 in amino acids: CASSEGGRGNGYTF. In DNA, the CDR3 is TGTGCCAGCAGTGAAGGAGGCAGGGGAAATGGCTACACCTTC.

The J gene is TRBJ2-1, the V gene TRBV9, with D perhaps TRBD1 (5 bases). This CDR3 has 16 amino acids. V dropped 4 bases and J dropped 0 bases, with 14 bases sitting between them. CDR1 SGDLS and CDR2 YYNGEE come from the germline V gene. The CDR3 DNA sequence: TGTGCCAGCAGCAGCAGGGAAAAAGACTCCTACAATGAGCAGTTCTTC. Protein: CASSSREKDSYNEQFF.

The V gene is TRBV5-6, the J gene TRBJ2-7; D possibly corresponds to TRBD1 (5 bases). The CDR3 contains 14 residues. V lost 1 base and J 3 bases, leaving 11 bases between the germline ends. Germline lookup yields CDR1 SGHDT and CDR2 YYEEEE. Written as DNA, the CDR3 is TGTGCCAGCAGCTTGCCTGGACACTTCTACGAGCAGTACTTC. Translation: CASSLPGHFYEQYF.

The rearrangement joins TRBV5-4 to TRBJ2-7, with a possible D match to TRBD1 (6 bases). Germline assignment: CDR1 SGHNT and CDR2 YYREEE (reference sequence). V lost 0 bases and J 2 bases, leaving 9 bases between the germline ends. There are 14 residues in the CDR3. CDR3 coding DNA: TGTGCCAGCAGCTTGGAGCCAGGGGCCTACGAGCAGTACTTC. This sequence encodes CASSLEPGAYEQYF. Together with reference TRBV5-4 and TRBJ2-7, the CDR3 gives the full variable domain: ETGVTQSPTHLIKTRGQQVTLRCSSQSGHNTVSWYQQALGQGPQFIFQYYREEENGRGNFPPRFSGLQFPNYSSELNVNALELDDSALYLCASSLEPGAYEQYFGPGTRLTVT.

This chain joins TRBV5-1 and TRBJ2-4, with 12 bases fitting TRBD1. The J segment lost 8 bases and the V segment lost 1 base, leaving 10 bases of the junction unmatched. This CDR3 spans 17 amino acids. Germline values: CDR1 SGHRS, CDR2 YFSETQ. CDR3 loop: CASSLRGTGGRGDIQYF. The DNA for the CDR3 is TGCGCCAGCAGCTTGAGGGGGACAGGGGGCAGAGGGGACATTCAGTACTTC.

V is TRBV4-1 and J is TRBJ1-2, with 7 nucleotides matching TRBD1. The ends lost 5 bases at V and 6 bases at J; junction bases unmatched: 12. The CDR3 covers 15 residues. The V gene's germline CDR1 is MGHRA and CDR2 YSYEKL. CDR3: CASSFRDRVLDGYTF. The CDR3 bases are TGCGCCAGCAGCTTCCGGGACAGAGTTTTGGATGGCTACACCTTC.

About this clone: Other DNA sequences in this specimen translate into the identical CDR3. This chain connects TRBV7-2 to TRBJ2-7; unclear D gene. This CDR3 is built from 11 residues. Trimming removed 0 bases at V and 9 bases at J, with 6 bases between. The germline V gene encodes CDR1 SGHTA and CDR2 FQGNSA. The CDR3 nucleotides read TGTGCCAGCAGCTTAGCGAGTGTGCAGTACTTC. This gives the protein CASSLASVQYF.

The chain has TRBV7-2 and TRBJ2-5, with 8 bases aligning to TRBD1. Germline loops: CDR1 SGHTA, CDR2 FQGNSA. This CDR3 comprises 16 residues. With 4 bases clipped from V and 5 bases from J, the junction kept 12 bases outside the gene matches. In nucleotides, the CDR3 is TGTGCCAGCAGCTCCCCCCCCGGGACAGGACGTGAGACCCAGTACTTC. Encoded protein: CASSSPPGTGRETQYF.

CDR3 coding DNA: TGCAGCGTTGACTTGGGTCCTAGCAGCAATGAGCAGTTCTTC. Encoded protein: CSVDLGPSSNEQFF. The chain employs TRBV29-1 and TRBJ2-1; maybe TRBD2 (5 bases). Trimming took 3 bases from V and 6 from J, leaving 15 bases between them. Germline assignment: CDR1 SQVTM and CDR2 ANQGSEA. The CDR3 runs to 14 residues.

The J gene is TRBJ1-3, the V gene TRBV13; D gene uncertain. The CDR3 is made up of 14 amino acids. Between the trimmed V and J ends, which lost 1 base and 0 bases, there was a span of 4 bases. Germline loops: CDR1 PRHDT, CDR2 FYEKMQ (reference sequence). The CDR3 sequence is CASSLVSSGNTIYF. The CDR3 coding sequence is TGTGCCAGCAGCTTAGTGAGCTCTGGAAACACCATATATTTT.

The gene calls are TRBV19 and TRBJ2-1; possibly TRBD2 for D (6 bases). The V and J ends lost 7 bases and 9 bases respectively, with 16 bases between them. Germline CDR1 reads LNHDA; CDR2 reads SQIVND (reference sequence). The CDR3 consists of 13 residues. CDR3 region: CASTGGLLSEQFF. The DNA of the CDR3 is TGTGCCAGTACCGGGGGTCTGCTAAGTGAGCAGTTCTTC.

The chain combines TRBV15 with TRBJ2-2; a weak D match, TRBD2 (6 bases). Looked up from germline, CDR1 is LNHNV and CDR2 is YYDKDF (reference sequence). Trimming removed 0 bases from V and 0 bases from J, with 14 bases in between. The CDR3 length is 18 residues. Here the CDR3 reads CATSRDGTGLPNTGELFF. The CDR3 DNA follows: TGTGCCACCAGCAGAGATGGTACCGGACTACCGAACACCGGGGAGCTGTTTTTT.

The V gene is TRBV2, the J gene TRBJ2-1, with TRBD2 matching 11 bases. This CDR3 comprises 17 residues. J was trimmed by 0 bases and V by 6 bases; bases with no gene match: 7. Germline CDR1 reads SNHLY; CDR2 reads FYNNEI. The CDR3 sequence is CASRELAGVSSYNEQFF. In DNA, the CDR3 is TGTGCCAGCAGGGAACTAGCGGGGGTTAGCTCCTACAATGAGCAGTTCTTC.

V is TRBV19 and J is TRBJ1-2, with D uncertain. This CDR3 comprises 16 residues. With 6 bases removed from V and 2 bases from J, the gap between germline ends came to 19 bases. Germline V gene sequence: CDR1 LNHDA, CDR2 SQIVND (reference sequence). The CDR3 DNA reads as TGTGCCAGTAGCACATCAATTCCCGTCACCAACTATGGCTACACCTTC. Translation gives CASSTSIPVTNYGYTF.

V gene TRBV4-3 combines with J gene TRBJ1-1; 7 bases are shared with TRBD1. There are 14 residues in the CDR3. Trimming took 5 bases from V and 6 from J; bases not matched to a gene: 9. CDR1 and CDR2 from the germline V gene are LGHNA and YSLEER. The CDR3 is CASSYTEGAPEAFF. The CDR3 DNA follows: TGCGCCAGCAGCTACACGGAGGGGGCCCCTGAAGCTTTCTTT.

This clone was observed a few times. The V and J genes are TRBV19 and TRBJ2-3; a weak D match, TRBD2 (5 bases). Trimming removed 1 base at V and 0 bases at J, with 11 bases between. The CDR3 sequence is 16 residues long. The germline V gene has CDR1 LNHDA and CDR2 SQIVND (reference sequence). DNA of the CDR3: TGTGCCAGTAGTATAGGTTTAGCGCCGAGCACAGATACGCAGTATTTT. Encoded protein: CASSIGLAPSTDTQYF.

The chain joins TRBV4-1 to TRBJ1-4, with D tentatively TRBD1 (5 bases). The V gene lost 4 bases and the J gene lost 5 bases, with 14 bases spanning the gap. Germline V lookup: CDR1 MGHRA, CDR2 YSYEKL. The CDR3 has 15 residues. Here the CDR3 DNA reads TGCGCCAGCAGCCCCTGGGCAGGGAAAAATGAAAAACTGTTTTTT. Its translation is CASSPWAGKNEKLFF.

CDR3 coding DNA: TGTGCCAGCAGAGACAAGGGAGTCCCCCTCTACAATGAGCAGTTCTTC. Its translation is CASRDKGVPLYNEQFF. The chain joins TRBV5-4 to TRBJ2-1, with TRBD2 as a possible D gene (5 bases). The CDR3 spans 16 residues. Germline-derived CDR1 and CDR2 are SGHNT and YYREEE (reference sequence). Trimming removed 5 bases from V and 3 bases from J, with 18 bases in between. The full variable domain, rest sourced from reference TRBV5-4 and TRBJ2-1, is ETGVTQSPTHLIKTRGQQVTLRCSSQSGHNTVSWYQQALGQGPQFIFQYYREEENGRGNFPPRFSGLQFPNYSSELNVNALELDDSALYLCASRDKGVPLYNEQFFGPGTRLTVL.

This chain connects TRBV9 to TRBJ1-1; D ambiguous. Germline V gene data show CDR1 as SGDLS and CDR2 as YYNGEE. The ends were cut back, 3 bases at V and 7 bases at J, with 7 bases in the middle. CDR3 length equals 11 residues. The CDR3 spells CASSGLDEAFF. For the CDR3, the DNA is TGTGCCAGCAGCGGACTTGATGAAGCTTTCTTT.